This T cell receptor (beta chain) was recorded in a study of early T cells in non-severe SARS-CoV-2 infection. TCRdb reprocessed the 5' RACE reads with MiXCR, giving one entry per CDR3 protein. The repertoire holds around 61,000 distinct CDR3 sequences, with under 14% as singletons. This clonotype was seen many times. The CDR3 consists of 17 residues. V was clipped by 2 bases and J by 0 bases; unmatched bases: 6. The germline V gene encodes CDR1 ENHRY and CDR2 SYGVKD. The sequence came from an adult who was a healthcare worker with PCR-confirmed SARS-CoV-2 infection or an uninfected control (not recorded which). The sequenced sample was whole blood. The V gene is TRBV10-3, the J gene TRBJ2-1; 8 bases line up with TRBD2. This CDR3 reads CAISEGPAGGSYNEQFF. CDR3 bases: TGTGCCATCAGTGAGGGCCCGGCGGGGGGCTCCTACAATGAGCAGTTCTTC.